This T cell receptor (beta chain) was recorded in a study of cytomegalovirus exposure and HLA in healthy donors. Study background: A later analysis reported the 100 to 150 validation repertoires used the same platform as the 550 to 700 first-cohort repertoires. Study findings and constraints: First-cohort TCR clusters were later found to tend to co-occur in the 120 or so validation repertoires. The study found most TCR sequences rare, yet found some public TCRs in many donors.

Turning to this clone: Its target is unknown.

The CDR3 is 17 residues long. Germline lookup yields CDR1 SQVTM and CDR2 ANQGSEA. The V segment lost 6 bases and the J segment 3 bases; nucleotides outside the gene matches: 11. Only in-frame clones appear in the TCRdb table, and some are missing; sequencing was by immunoSEQ multiplex PCR. The repertoire has around 300,000 clones, 65% to 90% of them found once; the top ten carry 0.9% to 1.1%. This clonotype was sampled from a woman aged 18-29 years in good health and CMV-seronegative. The sequencing sample was made of PBMCs. The chain joins TRBV29-1 to TRBJ2-7, with TRBD2 matching over 16 bases. CDR3 nucleotide sequence: TGCAGCGTGGAGGGACTAGCGGGAGGGTTAGGGGGCTACGAGCAGTACTTC. Protein: CSVEGLAGGLGGYEQYF.